The clone carrying this T cell receptor (beta chain) was seen at least ten times. No antigen is known for it. The entry originates in a study of T-cell memory formation after mild COVID-19. Study summary: Most TCR clusters belonged to a single donor.

Germline V gene lookup returns CDR1 SGHVS and CDR2 FNYEAQ. The length of the CDR3 is 13 residues. The V end lost 3 bases, the J end lost 4 bases, and 9 bases lay between the germline ends. After 5'RACE with constant-segment primers, TCR alpha and TCR beta cDNA libraries carrying sample barcodes and UMIs were obtained. TCRdb independently ran MiXCR on the 5' RACE reads; one entry per CDR3 protein. The repertoire holds around 320,000 distinct CDR3 sequences, with about 13% as singletons. Findings and caveats of the study: The pre-infection memory compartment contained some responding clones, suggesting cross-reactive memory joined. Contracting clones localized mainly to CM and EM when CD4+ and mainly to EMRA when CD8+.

This clonotype was obtained from a man aged 18 to 29 who had mild COVID-19 (a few samples of this study predate the infection). Cell type and time point are not known. This chain connects TRBV7-6 to TRBJ1-2, with a weak D call TRBD1 (6 bases). Sequencing input: PBMCs or a T cell subset sorted from them (not recorded which). The CDR3 nucleotides are TGTGCCAGCAGCTTCCAAGGGGGCTATGGCTACACCTTC. It translates to CASSFQGGYGYTF.